A single T cell receptor beta chain is shown here with its context. Original data processing: Counts of nucleated cells, estimated from reference gene primer amplification, were obtained. TCRdb keeps only in-frame clones here, not all; method: immunoSEQ multiplex PCR. V, J and clone size are those of that table, while D and trimming were read from the DNA. This table has approximately 260,000 clones, approximately 90% appearing once. This sample stems from a study of blood T cell repertoires in COVID-19. The CDR3 runs to 19 residues. Per germline, CDR1 KGHSH and CDR2 LQKENI. J lost 8 bases, V lost 2 bases, and 19 bases had no gene match.

The V call is TRBV18, the J call TRBJ1-4; TRBD1 matches 8 bases. Input material: peripheral blood. The sequence was collected from a middle-aged woman with acute or convalescent COVID-19. The CDR3 region is CASSPTGAGGALGGEKLFF. The CDR3 nucleotides read TGTGCCAGCTCACCAACCGGGGCAGGGGGCGCGCTGGGTGGAGAAAAACTGTTTTTT.